Sequencing of this T cell receptor beta chain was carried out in a study of blood T cells in healthy people across ages (dated by TCRdb to between 2014 and 2017). About the study as a whole: In model experiments, roughly one uniquely barcoded TCR beta cDNA molecule per two T cells was captured by template switching. For two donors (one aged 18 to 29 and one aged 80 or older), the study analyzed two additional independent replicas of 1 million unique cDNA reads from the same blood draw. To track age-related changes in TCR beta repertoire diversity, the study relied on deep sequencing normalized with unique cDNA molecular identifiers. To avoid experimental bias, donors of different ages were randomly spread across the sequencing lanes. Donors were grouped into four age groups: young (average roughly 16 years), middle-aged (39), aged (about 59) and long-lived (approximately 75). Broader findings and caveats from the paper: Because donor CMV infection status was unknown, age-related changes in expanded clonotypes were potentially confounded. Estimates of total diversity based on one million sequenced T cells were regarded as lower bounds and as underestimates. The percentage of naive T cells measured by flow cytometry correlated strongly with observed TCR beta diversity. Conclusive comparison of naive and antigen-experienced compartments was prevented by the profiling of bulk unsorted PBMCs. As age increased, observed TCR beta diversity per million T cells dropped in a roughly linear way, and a significant reduction was already evident by age about 36. Compared with the aged group, the long-lived group had more naive CD4+ T cells, fewer expanded clones and increased TCR diversity, suggesting age selection.

Donors were approximately 42 systemically healthy Caucasian individuals from Russia aged roughly 6 to 100 years. Each donor gave around 9.9 milliliters of peripheral blood, collected into EDTA-treated Vacutainer tubes. Ficoll-Paque density-gradient centrifugation was used to isolate PBMCs, with at least 7 million per sample. Total RNA was extracted from PBMCs with Trizol reagent, with at least 6 micrograms obtained per sample. Naive CD45RAhigh/CD27high T cell percentages were measured by flow cytometry on a PBMC aliquot from every donor. Library generation was performed with 5' RACE. Instrument used: Illumina HiSeq 2500. A second PCR of roughly 6 to 11 cycles was run with a J-beta primer mix and a sample-barcoded 5' primer. A template-switch 5' adaptor carrying 12 random nucleotides introduced a unique molecular identifier onto each TCR beta cDNA molecule. Each sample yielded at least 2.5 million CDR3-containing paired-end reads. First-strand cDNA synthesis was performed from all RNA using the Mint cDNA synthesis kit, with priming by a TRBC-specific oligonucleotide. All cDNA was treated with uracil-DNA glycosylase and then went through a first 18-cycle PCR with the universal primers M1SS and BC2_uni_R. On the study's bioinformatics: Each sample was normalized by randomly selecting 1 million high-quality reads, each carrying a distinct molecular identifier. Instead of being binned into consensus sequences, reads that shared molecular identifiers were thrown out. MiTCR, run with a Q25 quality threshold and the strictest error-elimination algorithm, handled CDR3 identification, clonotype clustering and error correction. A nonparametric unseen species model using Euler transformation provided a lower-bound estimate of total TCR beta diversity. The public reads were reprocessed in TCRdb via fastp at Q25 and MiXCR, keeping in-frame beta chains. Under each unique CDR3 protein, matching rows form one entry showing the most common genes and DNA. The V and J calls were determined by TCRdb, not by the authors. The sample table shows almost 800,000 distinct CDR3 sequences, and 58% are seen once. Together, the top ten hold around 20% of the sample.

Points on this clonotype: The target of this receptor is not known. The record has no base qualities; no much larger clone is one base away.

Trimming accounts for 2 bases at V and 0 bases at J, while the number of junction bases matched to no gene is 3. The germline V gene (reference sequence) gives CDR1 as DFQATT and CDR2 as SNEGSKA. The CDR3 runs 14 amino acids, cysteine and phenylalanine included. The retained sequence is limited to the CDR3, 42 bases, with the frame set at the first base. Here the chain combines TRBV20-1 and TRBJ2-7; the junction holds 8 bases that match TRBD1. The sample was blood. This TCR was recovered from a man aged 25-40 years in good health. CDR3 region: CSARRTGSSYEQYF. The bases are TGCAGTGCTAGAAGGACAGGGAGCTCCTACGAGCAGTACTTC.